Here is one TCR beta chain with its context. J was trimmed by 3 bases and V by 5 bases; bases with no gene match: 11. Germline CDR1 and CDR2: SGHTA and FQGNSA. The CDR3 loop spans 19 amino acids. In the authors' methods: Estimated nucleated cell counts came from reference gene primer amplification. The method was immunoSEQ multiplex PCR; TCRdb's version includes in-frame clones alone and lacks a portion of them. The DNA gave D and trimming, while V, J and clone size come from that table. The data show 300,000 to 500,000 clones, with approximately 88% seen just once and 0.95% to 1% held by the top ten. These data are taken from a study of blood T cell repertoires in COVID-19.

This TCR was recovered from a woman in her thirties with acute COVID-19. The sample consisted of PBMCs or T cells enriched from blood (not recorded which). This chain joins TRBV7-2 and TRBJ2-6, with 12 bases fitting TRBD2. Here the CDR3 reads CASSPVPSGGAVGANVLTF. CDR3 sequence (DNA): TGTGCCAGCAGCCCCGTGCCTAGCGGGGGGGCCGTTGGGGCCAACGTCCTGACTTTC. Filled out from reference TRBV7-2 and TRBJ2-6, the complete variable domain reads GAGVSQSPSNKVTEKGKDVELRCDPISGHTALYWYRQSLGQGLEFLIYFQGNSAPDKSGLPSDRFSAERTGGSVSTLTIQRTQQEDSAVYLCASSPVPSGGAVGANVLTFGAGSRLTVL.